This T cell receptor beta chain was documented in a study of CD8+CD57+ T cells in acquired aplastic anemia. This clonotype was seen a handful of times. Compared with germline, one end of the junction differs, possibly owing to a read error. Using genomic DNA as the template, TCR beta VDJ and CDR3 profiling was carried out. TCRdb reanalysed the reads using MiXCR and keeps one entry per CDR3 protein. The sample records roughly 180,000 distinct CDR3 sequences, about three fifths being singletons. Germline V gene sequence: CDR1 SSHAT, CDR2 FNYEAQ (reference sequence). This CDR3 has 13 residues. Flow cytometry had shown expanded CD8+CD57+ cells in the patients chosen for sequencing.

The receptor comes from a human donor with aplastic anemia. V usage is TRBV7-7 and J usage is TRBJ1-1, with D possibly TRBD1 on 5 matching bases. The sample comprised sorted CD4+, CD8+, or CD8+CD57+ T cells (not recorded which) from PBMCs. The CDR3 protein is CASSVGQNTEAFF. In DNA form, the CDR3 reads TGTGCTAGCAGCGTAGGACAGAACACTGAAGCTTTCTTT.